This T cell receptor (beta chain) was recovered during a study of shared clonotypes between healthy human individuals. With regard to this clone: Its antigen is currently unknown.

Profiling relied on immunoSEQ multiplex PCR, and the TCRdb table lists in-frame clones only, not all of them. The table has about 990,000 clones, about 80% seen once; the top ten hold 0.61%. CD4+ cells underwent separation, giving CD45RA+ naive and CD45RA-negative memory subsets. Study results and limitations: Measured sharing among donors was expected to vary with sequencing depth. For sorted subsets, rarefaction showed incomplete sequencing despite large depth.

Germline CDR1 reads MNHEY; CDR2 reads SVGAGI. Trimming cost V 6 bases and J 10 bases, with 16 bases left between them. The CDR3 loop spans 12 amino acids. The source material was memory CD4+ T cells from PBMCs. Subset noted: CD45RA-negative fraction. The chain couples TRBV6-5 to TRBJ2-7; D uncertain. This TCR came from a man aged 18 to 29 in good health. Some clones in this sample may be carry-over from other donors' samples. This CDR3 reads CASRNQVNTQYF. CDR3 DNA sequence: TGTGCCAGCAGAAATCAGGTTAACACCCAGTACTTC.